The clone carrying this TCR beta chain has more than one count but fewer than ten. Its target is not known. For the second PCR, which ran for about 6 to 11 cycles, a sample-barcoded 5' primer and a J-beta primer mix were used. Tagging of each cDNA molecule was performed by a template-switch adaptor with 12 random nucleotides. MiXCR, run by TCRdb on the 5' RACE reads, gives a single entry per CDR3 protein. The sample includes around 670,000 distinct CDR3 sequences, about 30% of them seen just once. The data are from a study of blood T cells in healthy people across ages. General study points: Diversity estimates from one million T cells were considered underestimates. The study found more naive CD4+ cells and higher diversity in long-lived than aged donors.

The trim removed 4 bases at V and 4 bases at J, leaving 10 bases unmatched. Germline CDR1 ENHRY, CDR2 SYGVKD. The CDR3 contains 16 residues. Sequencing used blood. V usage is TRBV10-3 and J usage is TRBJ1-1, with 9 positions matching TRBD1. The receptor was derived from a woman aged 80 or over in good health. The CDR3 loop is CAISGGQGDSSTEAFF. CDR3 coding DNA: TGTGCCATCAGTGGGGGACAGGGTGACTCAAGCACTGAAGCTTTCTTT.